What follows are 20 T cell receptor beta chains derived from one specimen sequenced in a study of shared clonotypes between healthy human individuals. Libraries were prepared by immunoSEQ multiplex PCR; TCRdb keeps only in-frame clonotypes and omits some of them. The data show over 2 million clones, 85% to 95% seen once. The sample was naive CD4+ T cells sorted from blood. Subset meaning: CD45RA+ positively selected. The receptors were gathered from a man younger than 35 in good health.

The chain joins TRBV4-3 to TRBJ2-6; D uncertain. With 0 bases removed from V and 3 bases from J, the gap between germline ends came to 9 bases. This CDR3 is built from 16 residues. Germline-derived CDR1 and CDR2 are LGHNA and YSLEER. CDR3: CASSQDLRYGANVLTF. The CDR3 nucleotides read TGCGCCAGCAGCCAAGATTTGCGTTATGGGGCCAACGTCCTGACTTTC.

This clone has just one count. The J gene is TRBJ2-5, the V gene TRBV15, with D perhaps TRBD1 (6 bases). The V end lost 0 bases, the J end lost 7 bases, and 9 bases lay between the germline ends. Germline CDR1 reads LNHNV; CDR2 reads YYDKDF (reference sequence). The CDR3 runs 13 residues. CDR3 bases: TGTGCCACCAGCAGAGAACAGGGTGGGACCCAGTACTTC. Its translation is CATSREQGGTQYF.

This chain connects TRBV5-1 to TRBJ2-2; D perhaps matches TRBD2 (6 bases). The CDR3 has 16 amino acids. The V end was cut by 4 bases, the J end by 3 bases, with 16 bases between. CDR1 and CDR2 from the germline V gene are SGHRS and YFSETQ. CDR3 amino acids: CASSLSTQRDTGELFF. The CDR3, as DNA: TGCGCCAGCAGCCTCTCCACCCAGCGGGACACCGGGGAGCTGTTTTTT. The whole variable domain, filled in from reference TRBV5-1 and TRBJ2-2, reads KAGVTQTPRYLIKTRGQQVTLSCSPISGHRSVSWYQQTPGQGLQFLFEYFSETQRNKGNFPGRFSGRQFSNSRSEMNVSTLELGDSALYLCASSLSTQRDTGELFFGEGSRLTVL.

J is TRBJ2-5 and V is TRBV6-5, with D uncertain. Germline CDR1 is MNHEY and CDR2 is SVGAGI. The CDR3 is 14 residues long. V lost 2 bases and J 3 bases, leaving 10 bases between the germline ends. CDR3 sequence: CASSYGSNKETQYF. DNA of the CDR3: TGTGCCAGCAGTTACGGCAGTAATAAAGAGACCCAGTACTTC.

The chain employs TRBV7-2 and TRBJ2-7, with D possibly TRBD2 on 5 matching bases. The CDR3 is 13 amino acids. V dropped 6 bases and J dropped 1 base, with 10 bases sitting between them. The germline V gene has CDR1 SGHTA and CDR2 FQGNSA. The CDR3 nucleotides read TGTGCCAGCAGGGACGGGATATCCTACGAGCAGTACTTC. Its protein is CASRDGISYEQYF.

The gene calls are TRBV7-9 and TRBJ1-5, with D tentatively TRBD1 (6 bases). CDR1 and CDR2 (germline): SEHNR, FQNEAQ (reference sequence). CDR3 length: 13 amino acids. Trimming removed 6 bases from V and 5 bases from J, with 11 bases in between. The CDR3 spells CASRSPGDQPQHF. The CDR3 DNA follows: TGTGCCAGCAGATCCCCAGGGGATCAGCCCCAGCATTTT.

The chain uses TRBV30 and TRBJ2-7; D is unclear. Trimming cost V 6 bases and J 2 bases, with 8 bases left between them. Germline V CDR1 and CDR2: GTSNPN, SVGIG (reference sequence). There are 11 residues in the CDR3. The CDR3 DNA reads TGTGCCTGCTACGATACCTACGAGCAGTACTTC. This translates into CACYDTYEQYF.

This clone was found many times. The V call is TRBV6-1, the J call TRBJ1-1, with D unclear. Trimming removed 8 bases at V and 3 bases at J, with 13 bases between. This CDR3 comprises 13 residues. CDR1 is MNHNS and CDR2 is SASEGT in the germline V gene. DNA of the CDR3: TGTGCCAGCCCTATGGTGGGAGACACTGAAGCTTTCTTT. Translation: CASPMVGDTEAFF.

Of note for this clone: Additional DNA sequences in this sample encode the identical CDR3. The rearrangement uses TRBV7-2 and TRBJ2-1; D perhaps matches TRBD1 (6 bases). Between the trimmed V and J ends, which lost 5 bases and 4 bases, there was a span of 12 bases. Germline CDR1 and CDR2: SGHTA and FQGNSA. CDR3 length equals 14 residues. The CDR3 nucleotides are TGTGCCAGCAGCCCCGGACAGATTTACAATGAGCAGTTCTTC. Protein product: CASSPGQIYNEQFF.

About this clone: This CDR3 is also generated by other DNA sequences in the sample. The V call is TRBV27, the J call TRBJ1-2; tentatively, D is TRBD1 (6 bases). The V and J ends lost 0 bases and 4 bases respectively, with 9 bases between them. Germline assignment: CDR1 MNHEY and CDR2 SMNVEV (reference sequence). The CDR3 has 14 residues. CDR3 bases: TGTGCCAGCAGTTTATCCAGGGGAAGCTATGGCTACACCTTC. Translation: CASSLSRGSYGYTF.

The chain carries TRBV5-4 and TRBJ2-7, with 9 bases identical to TRBD1. The V gene's germline CDR1 is SGHNT and CDR2 YYREEE (reference sequence). This CDR3 comprises 15 residues. V lost 3 bases, J lost 5 bases, and 9 bases stayed unmatched. The DNA for the CDR3 is TGTGCCAGCAGCTCCGCGGACAGGGGCGCCAACGAGCAGTACTTC. Its protein is CASSSADRGANEQYF.

The chain recombines TRBV7-8 with TRBJ2-3, with 14 bases fitting TRBD2. The CDR3 has 19 residues. CDR1 is SGHVS and CDR2 is FQNEAQ in the germline V gene. The trim removed 2 bases at V and 1 base at J, leaving 8 bases unmatched. Written as DNA, the CDR3 is TGTGCCAGCAGCTTACCCCGACTAGCGGGGGGGCGGGGCACAGATACGCAGTATTTT. It codes for CASSLPRLAGGRGTDTQYF.

The chain combines TRBV2 with TRBJ2-2, with TRBD1 as a possible D gene (6 bases). Germline V lookup: CDR1 SNHLY, CDR2 FYNNEI. The CDR3 contains 15 residues. Trimming took off 5 bases at V and 3 bases at J, with 13 bases between the two ends. For the CDR3, the DNA is TGTGCCAGCAGTCCAGGACGGACAGACACCGGGGAGCTGTTTTTT. Its translation is CASSPGRTDTGELFF.

This chain joins TRBV7-9 and TRBJ1-4, with D perhaps TRBD1 (5 bases). V was pared by 3 bases and J by 12 bases, with 20 bases between. CDR1 is SEHNR, CDR2 FQNEAQ, per germline (reference sequence). The length of the CDR3 is 15 residues. DNA of the CDR3: TGTGCCAGCAGCTTTCAAACCCCAGGGTTACAGGAACTGTTTTTT. As protein: CASSFQTPGLQELFF. Filled out from reference TRBV7-9 and TRBJ1-4, the complete variable domain reads DTGVSQNPRHKITKRGQNVTFRCDPISEHNRLYWYRQTLGQGPEFLTYFQNEAQLEKSRLLSDRFSAERPKGSFSTLEIQRTEQGDSAMYLCASSFQTPGLQELFFGSGTQLSVL.

The chain employs TRBV7-3 and TRBJ1-1; the D gene is possibly TRBD1 (5 bases). The CDR3 contains 15 residues. The V gene lost 5 bases and the J gene lost 0 bases, with 13 bases spanning the gap. Germline CDR1 and CDR2: SGHTA and FQGTGA. The CDR3, as DNA: TGTGCCAGCAGCCCAGCGACAGTCATGAACACTGAAGCTTTCTTT. Protein product: CASSPATVMNTEAFF.

Note on this clone: In the same sample, other DNA sequences code for this CDR3. The chain combines TRBV30 with TRBJ1-3; perhaps TRBD1 as D (6 bases). Looked up from germline, CDR1 is GTSNPN and CDR2 is SVGIG (reference sequence). Trimming shortened V by 2 bases and J by 4 bases, and 6 bases separated the two germline ends. This CDR3 has 12 amino acids. The CDR3 sequence is CAWSQGGNTIYF. The CDR3 DNA sequence: TGTGCCTGGAGTCAGGGGGGAAACACCATATATTTT.

J is TRBJ2-7 and V is TRBV10-3; the D gene could be TRBD1 or TRBD2 (5 bases each). CDR3 length equals 18 residues. Germline V gives CDR1 ENHRY, CDR2 SYGVKD. The V end was cut by 7 bases, the J end by 6 bases, with 31 bases between. CDR3 sequence: CAINLFVTQGRLILEQYF. The CDR3, as DNA: TGTGCCATCAACCTGTTTGTCACGCAGGGACGGTTGATTCTCGAGCAGTACTTC.

The chain combines TRBV5-6 with TRBJ2-2; D is perhaps TRBD2 (5 bases). Trimming shortened V by 1 base and J by 5 bases, and 12 bases separated the two germline ends. Germline-derived CDR1 and CDR2 are SGHDT and YYEEEE. This CDR3 spans 15 amino acids. CDR3 residues: CASSLSHAGTGELFF. The CDR3, as DNA: TGTGCCAGCAGCTTGTCCCACGCGGGTACCGGGGAGCTGTTTTTT.

Comment on this clone: A junction boundary mismatches the germline segment, possibly from a read error. The CDR3 nucleotides read TGTGCCAGCAGCATACCCTTAGCGGGAGGCTCCGACGAGCAGTACTTC. Residues: CASSIPLAGGSDEQYF. This sequence joins TRBV7-9 and TRBJ2-7; 10 bases align to TRBD2. The CDR3 spans 16 residues. Germline V gives CDR1 SEHNR, CDR2 FQNEAQ (reference sequence).

This chain uses TRBV7-9 with TRBJ2-3, with TRBD2 matching 8 bases. V trimming: 2 bases; J trimming: 2 bases; junction bases outside the gene matches: 6. Germline V CDR1 and CDR2: SEHNR, FQNEAQ (reference sequence). CDR3 size: 16 residues. CDR3 sequence reads: CASSLSTSGLTDTQYF. The CDR3 nucleotides read TGTGCCAGCAGCTTAAGCACTAGCGGACTCACAGATACGCAGTATTTT.